This T cell receptor beta chain derives from a study of regulatory T cells in long-lasting Graves disease. Time point specified: newly diagnosed GD, antithyroid drugs for less than 3 months. Researchers made the TCR library from RNA that was extracted from PBMCs. This clonotype was seen more than once but under ten times. The CDR3 is made up of 17 amino acids. CDR1 is SGHRS and CDR2 is YFSETQ in the germline V gene. The V and J ends lost 1 base and 0 bases, in that order; junction bases with no gene match: 9. Sequencing libraries for TCR beta were prepared with iRepertoire HTBI primers and Arm-PCR of CDR3 regions. Via MiXCR, TCRdb re-called the multiplex PCR reads, giving one row per CDR3 protein. Found here are 350,000 to 450,000 distinct CDR3 sequences, approximately 12% of them singletons; the top ten hold approximately 17%. This same sample was also taken into another study, of T cells in Graves' hyperthyroidism and ophthalmopathy. As that study records: Clinical symptoms, serum thyroxine and TRAb, thyroid ultrasound and orbital computed tomography were used for the diagnoses. Blood also showed most of the thyroid clonotypes that were expanded above 0.001.

The chain has TRBV5-1 and TRBJ1-1; 7 bases agree with TRBD1. The sequence was obtained from a woman between 18 and 29 years old with Graves disease. Specimen: peripheral blood mononuclear cells (PBMCs), collected at new diagnosis, from a patient treated with antithyroid drugs. CDR3 loop: CASSLFPQGSLNTEAFF. CDR3 nucleotide sequence: TGCGCCAGCAGCTTGTTCCCACAGGGGTCTCTGAACACTGAAGCTTTCTTT.